The rows below give T cell receptor beta chains drawn from one sample of a study of CD8+ T cells in alopecia areata. Sequencing used immunoSEQ multiplex PCR; TCRdb keeps in-frame clones, though not all of them. The repertoire holds about 180,000 clones, with around 49% as singletons. The material was CD8+ T cells sorted from blood, obtained at roughly week 53, from a patient treated with tofacitinib. These receptors all stem from a human donor with alopecia areata. CDR3s include the opening cysteine and the closing phenylalanine or tryptophan. A D gene is named only where the DNA matches it firmly. Size is stated for part of the rows, as once, few or many counts, or as a class when the clone is expanded.

V,J,length,D,size,CDR3,DNA
TRBV5-4,TRBJ2-5,16,TRBD1,-,CASSLPGQGPIVTQYF,TGTGCCAGCAGCTTGCCGGGACAGGGACCCATTGTGACCCAGTACTTC
TRBV5-6,TRBJ2-2,16,-,-,CASSLEPAANTGELFF,TGTGCCAGCAGCTTGGAACCAGCGGCGAACACCGGGGAGCTGTTTTTT
TRBV5-4,TRBJ1-1,13,-,-,CASSFGRGTEAFF,TGTGCCAGCAGCTTCGGCCGGGGCACTGAAGCTTTCTTT
TRBV2,TRBJ2-6,19,TRBD2,few,CASVRLAGAPSSGANVLTF,TGTGCCAGCGTGCGACTAGCGGGGGCCCCAAGCTCTGGGGCCAACGTCCTGACTTTC
TRBV7-2,TRBJ2-6,15,-,-,CASSQGSSGANVLTF,TGTGCCAGCAGCCAAGGAAGCTCTGGGGCCAACGTCCTGACTTTC
TRBV4-3,TRBJ2-1,18,TRBD2,-,CASSQDPVISGEYNEQFF,TGCGCCAGCAGCCAAGACCCCGTAATTAGCGGGGAGTACAATGAGCAGTTCTTC
TRBV7-9,TRBJ2-1,15,-,few,CASSLDLSESVEQFF,TGTGCCAGCAGCTTAGATCTTTCGGAAAGCGTTGAGCAGTTCTTC
TRBV7-2,TRBJ1-5,14,-,-,CASSLVTQNQPQHF,TGTGCCAGCAGCTTAGTCACCCAGAATCAGCCCCAGCATTTT
TRBV6-5,TRBJ1-5,15,TRBD1,-,CASSSWGQGDQPQHF,TGTGCCAGCAGTTCCTGGGGACAGGGAGATCAGCCCCAGCATTTT
TRBV7-2,TRBJ1-1,14,-,-,CASSPGLLGTEAFF,TGTGCCAGCAGCCCGGGGTTGTTGGGCACTGAAGCTTTCTTT
TRBV29-1,TRBJ1-1,12,-,few,CSVVFQRTEAFF,TGCAGCGTTGTCTTCCAGCGGACTGAAGCTTTCTTT
TRBV30,TRBJ2-2,14,-,few,CAWGIDKPAGELFF,TGTGCCTGGGGAATTGACAAGCCGGCGGGGGAGCTGTTTTTT
TRBV15,TRBJ2-2,12,-,few,CATSRDTGELFF,TGTGCCACCAGCAGAGACACCGGGGAGCTGTTTTTT
TRBV13,TRBJ2-1,13,-,-,CASTNNPADEQFF,TGTGCCAGCACCAACAATCCAGCGGATGAGCAGTTCTTC
TRBV7-9,TRBJ2-5,14,-,-,CASSLVSGQETQYF,TGTGCCAGCAGCTTAGTCTCGGGGCAAGAGACCCAGTACTTC
TRBV15,TRBJ2-7,12,-,-,CATSRGTYEQYF,TGTGCCACCAGCCGGGGGACCTACGAGCAGTACTTC
TRBV12-5,TRBJ2-1,12,-,-,CASGLTYNEQFF,TGTGCTAGTGGTTTGACTTACAATGAGCAGTTCTTC
TRBV9,TRBJ1-2,16,-,few,CASSQAVTGRSYGYTF,TGTGCCAGCAGCCAAGCCGTTACAGGGAGATCCTATGGCTACACCTTC
TRBV10-3,TRBJ2-1,15,-,-,CAIKFELSSYNEQFF,TGTGCCATCAAGTTTGAGTTGAGCTCCTACAATGAGCAGTTCTTC
TRBV9,TRBJ1-5,12,-,-,CASSDGNQPQHF,TGTGCCAGCAGCGACGGGAATCAGCCCCAGCATTTT
TRBV5-1,TRBJ2-7,14,-,-,CASSFSGVLHEQYF,TGCGCCAGCAGCTTTTCCGGGGTCCTCCACGAGCAGTACTTC
TRBV4-2,TRBJ2-3,13,-,-,CASSQELHEAQYF,TGTGCCAGCAGCCAAGAACTGCACGAGGCGCAGTATTTT
TRBV25-1,TRBJ1-1,14,TRBD1,-,CASSNGQVNTEAFF,TGTGCCAGCAGTAACGGACAGGTGAACACTGAAGCTTTCTTT
TRBV5-1,TRBJ2-3,15,-,-,CASSLQTENTDTQYF,TGCGCCAGCAGCCTTCAGACAGAGAACACAGATACGCAGTATTTT
TRBV7-8,TRBJ1-1,18,-,-,CASSTRVPAGPMNTEAFF,TGTGCCAGCAGCACAAGGGTGCCAGCGGGTCCAATGAACACTGAAGCTTTCTTT
TRBV7-8,TRBJ2-3,16,TRBD2,few,CASSLTSGGETDTQYF,TGTGCCAGCAGCTTAACCAGCGGGGGAGAGACAGATACGCAGTATTTT
TRBV6-5,TRBJ1-1,13,-,few,CASSFQGSTEAFF,TGTGCCAGCAGTTTCCAGGGTAGCACTGAAGCTTTCTTT
TRBV27,TRBJ1-6,15,TRBD1,-,CASSTRTGSNSPLHF,TGTGCCAGCAGTACCCGGACAGGGTCCAACTCACCCCTCCACTTT
TRBV11-1,TRBJ1-1,12,-,-,CASSVENTEAFF,TGTGCCAGCTCGGTGGAGAACACTGAAGCTTTCTTT
TRBV4-3,TRBJ2-2,14,-,-,CASSQVRGSGELFF,TGCGCCAGCAGCCAAGTTCGGGGGTCCGGGGAGCTGTTTTTT
TRBV5-6,TRBJ1-5,18,TRBD1,-,CASSFTGGGGYSNQPQHF,TGTGCTAGCAGCTTTACAGGGGGCGGCGGGTATAGCAATCAGCCCCAGCATTTT
TRBV9,TRBJ1-1,14,-,-,CASSPSGMNTEAFF,TGTGCCAGCAGCCCCTCGGGGATGAACACTGAAGCTTTCTTT